Below, 27 T cell receptor beta chains from the same sample are listed, as sequenced in a study of cytomegalovirus exposure and HLA in healthy donors. Vbeta (60) and Jbeta (13) primers were used in the PCR. Produced via immunoSEQ multiplex PCR; TCRdb's table is partial and in-frame only. The sample has about 140,000 clones; roughly three fifths are singletons. The sample was PBMCs. The source is a woman between 35 and 50 years old in good health and CMV-seronegative.

The genes are TRBV6-5 and TRBJ1-6; the D gene is possibly TRBD1 (5 bases). The V gene lost 0 bases and the J gene lost 10 bases, with 13 bases spanning the gap. CDR3 length: 15 amino acids. The germline V gene has CDR1 MNHEY and CDR2 SVGAGI. CDR3 in DNA: TGTGCCAGCAGTTACTCGAGGAGGGGTGGATCACCCCTCCACTTT. Encoded protein: CASSYSRRGGSPLHF.

This rearrangement joins TRBV28 to TRBJ2-3, with 7 bases fitting TRBD2. Germline values: CDR1 MDHEN, CDR2 SYDVKM. The CDR3 sequence is 15 residues long. The V segment lost 4 bases and the J segment 3 bases; nucleotides outside the gene matches: 7. CDR3 sequence: CASSSGGQRTDTQYF. CDR3 nucleotide sequence: TGTGCCAGCAGTTCGGGGGGTCAAAGGACAGATACGCAGTATTTT.

The V gene is TRBV5-1, the J gene TRBJ2-5, with TRBD1 matching over 8 bases. The end of the DNA fits TRBJ2-7 better, so the J call may be wrong. CDR3 length equals 14 residues. Germline CDR1 SGHRS, CDR2 YFSETQ. This CDR3 is CASSLEGQAYEQYF. CDR3 in DNA: TGCGCCAGCAGCTTGGAGGGACAGGCCTACGAGCAGTACTTC.

J is TRBJ1-1 and V is TRBV18, with 9 bases matching TRBD1. V lost 0 bases to trimming and J lost 0 bases; unmatched junction nucleotides: 5. This CDR3 has 17 amino acids. From germline, CDR1 is KGHSH and CDR2 LQKENI. CDR3: CASSPPEDRGLNTEAFF. DNA of the CDR3: TGTGCCAGCTCACCACCGGAGGACAGGGGATTGAACACTGAAGCTTTCTTT.

The rearrangement uses TRBV7-8 and TRBJ1-4; 9 bases are shared with TRBD1. The CDR3 totals 13 residues. The germline CDR1 and CDR2 sequences are SGHVS and FQNEAQ. Trimming took 6 bases from V and 7 from J; bases not matched to a gene: 3. The DNA for the CDR3 is TGTGCCAGCAGGGACAGGGGTACTGAAAAACTGTTTTTT. Its protein is CASRDRGTEKLFF.

This clone was recorded a few times. The rearrangement uses TRBV27 and TRBJ2-2; 10 bases fit TRBD2. The CDR3 loop spans 15 amino acids. In germline, CDR1 is MNHEY, CDR2 SMNVEV (reference sequence). V gave up 6 bases and J gave up 7 bases; unmatched junction bases: 8. DNA of the CDR3: TGTGCCAGCAGACCAGCGGGGGGGTGGGTCGGGGAGCTGTTTTTT. Its translation is CASRPAGGWVGELFF.

This clone was recorded a few times. V usage is TRBV14 and J usage is TRBJ1-5; D perhaps matches TRBD1 (5 bases). The CDR3 contains 12 residues. V was trimmed by 4 bases and J by 9 bases, leaving 10 bases between them. Germline lookup yields CDR1 SGHDN and CDR2 FVKESK. This CDR3 reads CASSLGGRPQHF. DNA for the CDR3: TGTGCCAGCAGCCTCGGGGGGAGGCCCCAGCATTTT.

V and J are TRBV28 and TRBJ1-5, with 7 bases identical to TRBD1. J lost 4 bases, V lost 5 bases, and 8 bases had no gene match. CDR3 size: 15 residues. In germline, CDR1 is MDHEN, CDR2 SYDVKM. Here the CDR3 DNA reads TGTGCCAGCAGTACGATAGGACAGGTTAATCAGCCCCAGCATTTT. As protein: CASSTIGQVNQPQHF.

This chain links TRBV7-2 with TRBJ1-5, with 9 bases that match TRBD1. J lost 3 bases, V lost 5 bases, and 2 bases had no gene match. CDR1 is SGHTA, CDR2 FQGNSA, per germline. The CDR3 is made up of 14 amino acids. CDR3 sequence: CASSRTGDNQPQHF. The DNA for the CDR3 is TGTGCCAGCAGCCGGACAGGGGACAATCAGCCCCAGCATTTT.

The V gene is TRBV7-3, the J gene TRBJ2-3; tentative D call: TRBD2 (6 bases). Trimming cost V 5 bases and J 4 bases, with 16 bases left between them. The CDR3 runs to 15 residues. Germline loops: CDR1 SGHTA, CDR2 FQGTGA. DNA of the CDR3: TGTGCCAGCAGCCGACTAGGAACCAATTCAGATACGCAGTATTTT. This codes for CASSRLGTNSDTQYF. Combining the CDR3 with reference TRBV7-3 and TRBJ2-3 gives the whole variable domain GAGVSQTPSNKVTEKGKYVELRCDPISGHTALYWYRQSLGQGPEFLIYFQGTGAADDSGLPNDRFFAVRPEGSVSTLKIQRTERGDSAVYLCASSRLGTNSDTQYFGPGTRLTVL.

This chain joins TRBV19 and TRBJ1-6, with 7 positions matching TRBD1. This CDR3 has 15 amino acids. Looked up from germline, CDR1 is LNHDA and CDR2 is SQIVND (reference sequence). V lost 6 bases, J lost 2 bases, and 4 bases stayed unmatched. Here the CDR3 reads CASSLGQAYNSPLHF. In nucleotides, the CDR3 is TGTGCCAGTAGCCTAGGACAGGCCTATAATTCACCCCTCCACTTT.

V usage is TRBV7-9 and J usage is TRBJ1-1, with D maybe TRBD1 (5 bases). Germline V lookup: CDR1 SEHNR, CDR2 FQNEAQ (reference sequence). The CDR3 is 13 amino acids. V lost 5 bases and J lost 6, with 13 bases in between. The CDR3 DNA reads as TGTGCCAGCAGCGCAGGGCTTGTGGCTGAAGCTTTCTTT. This sequence encodes CASSAGLVAEAFF.

The rearrangement uses TRBV30 and TRBJ1-2; TRBD1 matches 9 bases. V shed 4 bases, J shed 3 bases, and the junction held 9 bases outside the gene matches. The CDR3 covers 15 residues. CDR1 and CDR2 (germline): GTSNPN, SVGIG (reference sequence). This CDR3 reads CAWTLDGQGYYGYTF. The CDR3 nucleotides read TGTGCCTGGACTCTCGACGGACAGGGGTACTATGGCTACACCTTC.

This clone was picked up a small number of times. V is TRBV19 and J is TRBJ1-1; 11 bases fit TRBD1. V shed 4 bases and J 1 base; nucleotides not matched to a gene: 5. The CDR3 contains 16 residues. The germline CDR1 and CDR2 sequences are LNHDA and SQIVND (reference sequence). The CDR3 DNA is TGTGCCAGTAGTAGTCGGGACAGGGGGGCGAACACTGAAGCTTTCTTT. The encoded protein is CASSSRDRGANTEAFF.

This CDR3 reads CASSVGQGAMGTEAFF. The CDR3 region has the DNA TGTGCCAGCAGCGTCGGACAGGGTGCGATGGGCACTGAAGCTTTCTTT. V usage is TRBV9 and J usage is TRBJ1-1; TRBD1 agrees at 8 bases. The CDR3 is made up of 16 amino acids. V lost 2 bases to trimming and J lost 4 bases; unmatched junction nucleotides: 10. Looked up from germline, CDR1 is SGDLS and CDR2 is YYNGEE.

The V call is TRBV5-1, the J call TRBJ1-1, with 9 bases that match TRBD1. This CDR3 has 16 amino acids. Germline V gene sequence: CDR1 SGHRS, CDR2 YFSETQ. V trimming: 0 bases; J trimming: 1 base; junction bases outside the gene matches: 4. The CDR3 loop is CASSLDLQGANTEAFF. The CDR3 DNA follows: TGCGCCAGCAGCTTGGATTTACAGGGGGCGAACACTGAAGCTTTCTTT.

The rearrangement links TRBV4-3 to TRBJ1-4; D is unresolved. The CDR3 sequence is 17 residues long. With 0 bases removed from V and 0 bases from J, the gap between germline ends came to 11 bases. In germline, CDR1 is LGHNA, CDR2 YSLEER. The CDR3 here is CASSQDYRTATNEKLFF. CDR3 sequence (DNA): TGCGCCAGCAGCCAAGATTATAGAACCGCAACTAATGAAAAACTGTTTTTT.

The rearrangement joins TRBV2 to TRBJ2-5, with D possibly being TRBD1 (6 bases). The CDR3 covers 12 residues. CDR1 and CDR2 from the germline V gene are SNHLY and FYNNEI. With 6 bases removed from V and 1 base from J, the gap between germline ends came to 6 bases. The CDR3 loop reads CASRDSQETQYF. CDR3 bases: TGTGCCAGCAGGGACAGCCAAGAGACCCAGTACTTC.

The rearrangement links TRBV11-2 to TRBJ1-2, with a tentative D call TRBD1 (6 bases). The length of the CDR3 is 13 residues. Germline V gives CDR1 SGHAT, CDR2 FQNNGV. Trimming cost V 5 bases and J 4 bases, with 11 bases left between them. CDR3 amino acids: CASSRTDFYGYTF. CDR3 in DNA: TGTGCCAGCAGCCGGACAGACTTCTATGGCTACACCTTC.

This rearrangement joins TRBV25-1 to TRBJ2-3, with D possibly being TRBD2 (5 bases). The germline V gene has CDR1 MGHDK and CDR2 SYGVNS. This CDR3 region has 17 residues. V lost 4 bases and J 1 base, leaving 18 bases between the germline ends. This CDR3 is CASSVRPGIVGTDTQYF. The CDR3, as DNA: TGTGCCAGCAGTGTCCGGCCGGGAATAGTGGGCACAGATACGCAGTATTTT.

The J gene is TRBJ2-3, the V gene TRBV27; D ambiguous. V dropped 1 base and J dropped 0 bases, with 8 bases sitting between them. The CDR3 is made up of 15 amino acids. Germline CDR1 MNHEY, CDR2 SMNVEV (reference sequence). The CDR3 loop is CASSLFRESTDTQYF. The CDR3 bases are TGTGCCAGCAGTTTATTTCGAGAAAGCACAGATACGCAGTATTTT.

This chain connects TRBV6-5 to TRBJ2-3, with 14 bases that match TRBD2. The junction had 3 bases not matched to a gene; V was cut back by 4 bases and J by 9 bases. This CDR3 has 14 residues. Germline V gene sequence: CDR1 MNHEY, CDR2 SVGAGI. In DNA form, the CDR3 reads TGTGCCAGCAGTTTGGGACTAGCGGGGGACACGCAGTATTTT. This translates into CASSLGLAGDTQYF.

There are a few counts of this clone. This chain joins TRBV4-1 and TRBJ1-4; D not certain. Germline assignment: CDR1 MGHRA and CDR2 YSYEKL. Trimming took off 4 bases at V and 4 bases at J, with 16 bases between the two ends. The CDR3 consists of 16 residues. CDR3 sequence (DNA): TGCGCCAGCAGCCCGCCCCCGGTTCTAATTAATGAAAAACTGTTTTTT. It specifies CASSPPPVLINEKLFF.

The chain has TRBV10-3 and TRBJ1-1, with a tentative D call TRBD1 (5 bases). The V end was cut by 3 bases, the J end by 8 bases, with 13 bases between. Germline loops: CDR1 ENHRY, CDR2 SYGVKD. This CDR3 spans 13 amino acids. CDR3 protein: CAISERGGSEAFF. DNA of the CDR3: TGTGCCATCAGTGAACGGGGGGGATCCGAAGCTTTCTTT.

V is TRBV6-1 and J is TRBJ1-1, with D hard to call. Trimming removed 1 base at V and 8 bases at J, with 11 bases between. The CDR3 covers 13 residues. Germline-derived CDR1 and CDR2 are MNHNS and SASEGT. The CDR3 sequence: CASSEDRNREAFF. As DNA, the CDR3 is TGTGCCAGCAGTGAAGACCGCAACAGAGAAGCTTTCTTT.

The chain links TRBV25-1 to TRBJ1-2, with 8 positions matching TRBD1. Per germline, CDR1 MGHDK and CDR2 SYGVNS. Trimming took 8 bases from V and 6 from J; bases not matched to a gene: 5. This CDR3 has 12 residues. In DNA, the CDR3 is TGTGCCAGCCGGACAGGGACCCATGGCTACACCTTC. Its protein product is CASRTGTHGYTF.

The genes are TRBV18 and TRBJ1-2; 9 bases are a match to TRBD1. The CDR3 covers 15 residues. Per germline, CDR1 KGHSH and CDR2 LQKENI. J was trimmed by 5 bases and V by 6 bases; bases with no gene match: 10. The CDR3 reads CASSEGTGTMYGYTF. The CDR3 coding sequence is TGTGCCAGCTCGGAGGGGACAGGGACTATGTATGGCTACACCTTC.